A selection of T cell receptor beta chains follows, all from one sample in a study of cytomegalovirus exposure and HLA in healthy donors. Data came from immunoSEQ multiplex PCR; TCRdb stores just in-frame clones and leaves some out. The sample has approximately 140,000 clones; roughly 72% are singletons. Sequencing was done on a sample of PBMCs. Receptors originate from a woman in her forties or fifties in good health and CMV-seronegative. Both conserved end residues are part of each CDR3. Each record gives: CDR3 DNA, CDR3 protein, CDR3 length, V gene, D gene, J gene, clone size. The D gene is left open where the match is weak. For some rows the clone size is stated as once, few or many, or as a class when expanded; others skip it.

TGTGCCTGGAGTGTAATCTTTGGGGGAGCGGGGACCCAGTACTTC | CAWSVIFGGAGTQYF | 15 | TRBV30 | - | TRBJ2-5 | -
TGTGCCTGGAGTCGGCAGTCTAACTATGGCTACCCCTTC | CAWSRQSNYGYPF | 13 | TRBV30 | - | TRBJ1-2 | -
TGTGCCAGCAGCCGCGGGGGTCATTATCTACAGGAGAACACTGAAGCTTTCTTT | CASSRGGHYLQENTEAFF | 18 | TRBV7-3 | - | TRBJ1-1 | few
TGTGCCAGCAGCTCGCAGACTGAGAACACCGGGGAGCTGTTTTTT | CASSSQTENTGELFF | 15 | TRBV4-2 | - | TRBJ2-2 | -
TGCGCCAGCAGCCAGACAGGTGGATTGGCAGATACGCAGTATTTT | CASSQTGGLADTQYF | 15 | TRBV4-3 | - | TRBJ2-3 | -
TGTGCCAGCAGCAGGGTCAGGGGAGGGCCTGGAGGCACCATATATTTT | CASSRVRGGPGGTIYF | 16 | TRBV5-6 | - | TRBJ1-3 | -
TGTGCCAGCAGCCGTACGACAGGGGTGAACACTGAAGCTTTCTTT | CASSRTTGVNTEAFF | 15 | TRBV11-3 | TRBD1 | TRBJ1-1 | -
TGTGCTAGCAGCCGTACTAGCGGGAGTGGCACAGATACGCAGTATTTT | CASSRTSGSGTDTQYF | 16 | TRBV7-7 | TRBD2 | TRBJ2-3 | -
TGTGCCAGCAGCTTAGCCCGGGACAGGGGGCGAGAGGAGCTGTTTTTT | CASSLARDRGREELFF | 16 | TRBV7-6 | TRBD1 | TRBJ2-2 | -
TGTGCCAGCTCACCACCAGTGCAGGATGGCTACACCTTC | CASSPPVQDGYTF | 13 | TRBV18 | - | TRBJ1-2 | -
TGTGCCAGCAGTGCCGGGACAGGGGGTTTAGGGTATGAGCAGTTCTTC | CASSAGTGGLGYEQFF | 16 | TRBV2 | TRBD1 | TRBJ2-1 | -
TGTGCCAGCAGCACAGACAGGGTGAACACTGAAGCTTTCTTT | CASSTDRVNTEAFF | 14 | TRBV11-2 | TRBD1 | TRBJ1-1 | -
TGTGCCAGTAGTATTGTTGCGGGAGACCTGATTAGCTCCTACAATGAGCAGTTCTTC | CASSIVAGDLISSYNEQFF | 19 | TRBV19 | TRBD2 | TRBJ2-1 | few
TGCGCCAGCAGCCAAGATGGGGGCAGAGGAAACACCATATATTTT | CASSQDGGRGNTIYF | 15 | TRBV4-3 | - | TRBJ1-3 | -
TGTGCCAGCAGCTCGAGGACTAGCGGGACACACAATGAGCAGTTCTTC | CASSSRTSGTHNEQFF | 16 | TRBV11-3 | TRBD2 | TRBJ2-1 | -
TGTGCCAGCGCGGTAGCGGGACAAGATACGCAGTATTTT | CASAVAGQDTQYF | 13 | TRBV28 | TRBD2 | TRBJ2-3 | -
TGTGCCAGCAGCCCGAGACTAGCAGTGAACACCGGGGAGCTGTTTTTT | CASSPRLAVNTGELFF | 16 | TRBV7-6 | TRBD2 | TRBJ2-2 | -